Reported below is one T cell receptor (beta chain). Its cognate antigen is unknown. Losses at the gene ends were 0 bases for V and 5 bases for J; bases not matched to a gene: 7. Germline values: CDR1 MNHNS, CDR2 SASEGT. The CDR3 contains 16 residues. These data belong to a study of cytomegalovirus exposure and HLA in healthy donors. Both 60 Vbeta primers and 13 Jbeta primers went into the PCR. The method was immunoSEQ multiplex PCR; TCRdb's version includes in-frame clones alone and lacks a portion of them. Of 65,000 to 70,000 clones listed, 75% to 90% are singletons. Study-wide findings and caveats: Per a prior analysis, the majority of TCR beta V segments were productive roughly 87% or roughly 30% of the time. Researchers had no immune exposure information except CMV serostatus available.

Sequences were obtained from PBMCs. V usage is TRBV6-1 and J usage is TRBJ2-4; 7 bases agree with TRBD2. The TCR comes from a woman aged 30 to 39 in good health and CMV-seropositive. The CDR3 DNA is TGTGCCAGCAGTGAAGCGCCCGGGGGGACCCAAAACATTCAGTACTTC. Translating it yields CASSEAPGGTQNIQYF.